These 29 T cell receptor beta chains came from one sample sequenced in a study of T cells expressing NK-cell markers. From its re-call of the 5' RACE reads, TCRdb lists each CDR3 protein once, without DNA. Its table records about 380,000 distinct CDR3 sequences. The source material was blood T cells: a sorted CD56 or NKG2C T cell subset, CD4+ or CD8+ T cells, or bulk PBMC T cells (not recorded which). These TCRs come from a man between 18 and 69 years old in good health.

The chain recombines TRBV15 with TRBJ1-4. The CDR3 contains 13 residues. CDR1 and CDR2 from the germline V gene are LNHNV and YYDKDF (reference sequence). Here the CDR3 reads CATSRVKNEKLFF.

CDR3 amino acids: CASSSPAGVNIQYF. This rearrangement joins TRBV28 to TRBJ2-4; TCRdb lists TRBD1, though no DNA is available to test this call. Germline CDR1 and CDR2: MDHEN and SYDVKM. The CDR3 totals 14 residues.

The chain uses TRBV20-1 and TRBJ2-3; no DNA is available, so the TRBD2 call from TCRdb remains unchecked. The CDR3 extends over 17 amino acids. Germline-derived CDR1 and CDR2 are DFQATT and SNEGSKA (reference sequence). This CDR3 is CSARGLAGGGSTDTQYF.

The rearrangement uses TRBV18 and TRBJ2-1; there is no DNA to check the TCRdb D call of TRBD2. There are 16 residues in the CDR3. Germline loops: CDR1 KGHSH, CDR2 LQKENI. CDR3: CASSPTLLAGDNEQFF. The whole variable domain, remainder taken from reference TRBV18 and TRBJ2-1, is NAGVMQNPRHLVRRRGQEARLRCSPMKGHSHVYWYRQLPEEGLKFMVYLQKENIIDESGMPKERFSAEFPKEGPSILRIQQVVRGDSAAYFCASSPTLLAGDNEQFFGPGTRLTVL.

The chain employs TRBV30 and TRBJ2-1; TCRdb selects TRBD2, and the lack of DNA leaves this call unchecked. CDR3 size: 15 residues. CDR1 is GTSNPN, CDR2 SVGIG, per germline (reference sequence). The CDR3 sequence is CAWSLAGASGNEQFF.

The rearrangement uses TRBV10-3 and TRBJ1-2; TCRdb returns TRBD1, unconfirmable since there is no DNA. This CDR3 is 16 amino acids long. Germline lookup yields CDR1 ENHRY and CDR2 SYGVKD. CDR3 sequence: CAISESIAGSNYGYTF.

The V call is TRBV19, the J call TRBJ1-1. Germline V lookup: CDR1 LNHDA, CDR2 SQIVND (reference sequence). The CDR3 length is 13 residues. The CDR3 loop is CASSRWVYTEAFF.

The J gene is TRBJ2-1, the V gene TRBV5-1; TCRdb names TRBD1, which stays unverified in the absence of DNA. The CDR3 is 17 amino acids. Germline V lookup: CDR1 SGHRS, CDR2 YFSETQ. The CDR3: CASSTTSGTGSYNEQFF. Complete variable domain (other parts from reference TRBV5-1 and TRBJ2-1): KAGVTQTPRYLIKTRGQQVTLSCSPISGHRSVSWYQQTPGQGLQFLFEYFSETQRNKGNFPGRFSGRQFSNSRSEMNVSTLELGDSALYLCASSTTSGTGSYNEQFFGPGTRLTVL.

This sequence joins TRBV12-3 or TRBV12-4 and TRBJ2-3. The CDR3 loop spans 16 amino acids. CDR3 protein: CASSLQTHLSTDTQYF.

The rearrangement uses TRBV18 and TRBJ2-3; TCRdb proposes TRBD1, but this gene call is untestable without DNA. This CDR3 spans 15 amino acids. Looked up from germline, CDR1 is KGHSH and CDR2 is LQKENI. This CDR3 is CATSEDSYSTDTQYF.

J is TRBJ2-5 and V is TRBV7-9; absent DNA, TCRdb's TRBD1 call cannot be checked. The CDR3 is 14 residues long. Germline-derived CDR1 and CDR2 are SEHNR and FQNEAQ (reference sequence). CDR3 region: CASRPAHRGETQYF. The full variable domain, completed using reference TRBV7-9 and TRBJ2-5, is DTGVSQNPRHKITKRGQNVTFRCDPISEHNRLYWYRQTLGQGPEFLTYFQNEAQLEKSRLLSDRFSAERPKGSFSTLEIQRTEQGDSAMYLCASRPAHRGETQYFGPGTRLLVL.

V is TRBV7-7 and J is TRBJ2-7; without DNA, the TCRdb call of TRBD1 cannot be checked. The CDR3 consists of 14 residues. The V gene's germline CDR1 is SSHAT and CDR2 FNYEAQ (reference sequence). The CDR3 loop reads CASSPPTSSYEQYF. The full variable domain, completed using reference TRBV7-7 and TRBJ2-7, is GAGVSQSPRYKVTKRGQDVTLRCDPISSHATLYWYQQALGQGPEFLTYFNYEAQPDKSGLPSDRFSAERPEGSISTLTIQRTEQRDSAMYRCASSPPTSSYEQYFGPGTRLTVT.

The V gene is TRBV19, the J gene TRBJ2-2; TCRdb lists TRBD2, though no DNA is available to test this call. Per germline, CDR1 LNHDA and CDR2 SQIVND (reference sequence). This CDR3 contains 14 residues. The CDR3 loop reads CATRLAGYSGELFF.

The V gene is TRBV6-5, the J gene TRBJ1-2; TCRdb's D call, TRBD1, is unchecked because there is no DNA. In germline, CDR1 is MNHEY, CDR2 SVGAGI. The CDR3 is 16 amino acids. The CDR3 here is CASSYGLAGDRMSYTF.

The chain couples TRBV29-1 to TRBJ2-3; the TCRdb D gene call, TRBD1, has no DNA to confirm it. The CDR3 runs 13 residues. Germline V gene lookup returns CDR1 SQVTM and CDR2 ANQGSEA. CDR3: CSVTEPGTDTQYF.

The V and J genes are TRBV5-1 and TRBJ2-1; TCRdb designates TRBD2, a call that cannot be tested without DNA. The CDR3 contains 19 residues. Germline V gene data show CDR1 as SGHRS and CDR2 as YFSETQ. CDR3 region: CASSLVPTSGGGSYNEQFF.

The V and J genes are TRBV27 and TRBJ1-2; TCRdb's assignment of TRBD1 cannot be checked, as there is no DNA. The length of the CDR3 is 15 residues. Germline V gene lookup returns CDR1 MNHEY and CDR2 SMNVEV (reference sequence). The CDR3 sequence is CASSNTGGVNYGYTF.

The chain is built from TRBV6-1 and TRBJ1-2; TCRdb calls TRBD1, which cannot be checked without DNA. Germline CDR1 reads MNHNS; CDR2 reads SASEGT. The CDR3 runs 17 residues. The CDR3 here is CASKDDGRRLPSGGYTF.

The chain couples TRBV6-1 to TRBJ2-7; the TRBD1 assignment by TCRdb is unverifiable without DNA. CDR1 and CDR2 (germline): MNHNS, SASEGT. The CDR3 totals 14 residues. The CDR3 spells CASTPRPGTDAEYF.

The genes are TRBV28 and TRBJ2-1; the TCRdb D gene call, TRBD2, has no DNA to confirm it. The CDR3 length is 17 residues. From germline, CDR1 is MDHEN and CDR2 SYDVKM. The CDR3 loop reads CASSLLASGGANNEQFF.

This rearrangement joins TRBV3-1 to TRBJ2-7; TCRdb's D call of TRBD1 is untestable without DNA. This CDR3 has 12 amino acids. In germline, CDR1 is LGHDT, CDR2 YNNKEL (reference sequence). CDR3 residues: CASRDPGDEQYF.

V is TRBV20-1 and J is TRBJ2-1; TCRdb gives TRBD2 as the D gene, but with no DNA this cannot be confirmed. This CDR3 region has 18 residues. Germline CDR1 DFQATT, CDR2 SNEGSKA (reference sequence). The CDR3: CSARLTEGRQGSYNEQFF.

CDR3 region: CASSLGGYGIGEQFF. The chain combines TRBV5-1 with TRBJ2-1; TCRdb calls TRBD1, which cannot be checked without DNA. This CDR3 contains 15 residues. From germline, CDR1 is SGHRS and CDR2 YFSETQ.

CDR3: CASSERFFGKNIQYF. The chain recombines TRBV2 with TRBJ2-4. CDR1 SNHLY and CDR2 FYNNEI come from the germline V gene. The CDR3 contains 15 residues. The full variable domain, in which reference TRBV2 and TRBJ2-4 provide the parts outside the CDR3, is EPEVTQTPSHQVTQMGQEVILRCVPISNHLYFYWYRQILGQKVEFLVSFYNNEISEKSEIFDDQFSVERPDGSNFTLKIRSTKLEDSAMYFCASSERFFGKNIQYFGAGTRLSVL.

The genes are TRBV9 and TRBJ2-7; absent DNA, TCRdb's TRBD2 call cannot be checked. Per the germline V gene, CDR1 is SGDLS and CDR2 is YYNGEE. The CDR3 consists of 17 residues. CDR3 sequence reads: CASSVMPGTSGTYEQYF.

The chain couples TRBV11-2 to TRBJ2-1; the TRBD2 assignment by TCRdb is unverifiable without DNA. Germline V gene data show CDR1 as SGHAT and CDR2 as FQNNGV. CDR3 size: 18 residues. CDR3 sequence reads: CASSSPARRSGPARAQFF.

The V and J genes are TRBV7-9 and TRBJ2-1; the TCRdb call, TRBD1, lacks DNA for checking. Germline lookup yields CDR1 SEHNR and CDR2 FQNEAQ (reference sequence). The CDR3 covers 14 residues. The CDR3 loop reads CASSLGQGIDEQFF.

This sequence joins TRBV6-1 and TRBJ1-1; lacking DNA, the TRBD1 call made by TCRdb goes unchecked. This CDR3 is built from 15 residues. The germline CDR1 and CDR2 sequences are MNHNS and SASEGT. This CDR3 is CASLRAGGLNTEAFF.

The genes are TRBV30 and TRBJ2-7; TCRdb outputs TRBD1, but without DNA this stays unchecked. The germline V gene encodes CDR1 GTSNPN and CDR2 SVGIG (reference sequence). The CDR3 spans 15 residues. CDR3 loop: CAWSPRTGYSYEQYF.